This is a list of T cell receptor beta chains from one sample in a study of CD8 T cells in Susac syndrome. TCRdb fed the immunoSEQ multiplex PCR reads into MiXCR, producing one record per CDR3 protein. This sample has 100,000 to 150,000 distinct CDR3 sequences; 95% to 96% occur once, and the top ten carry about 0.13%. Sample: CD4+ T cells from PBMCs. The receptors come from a human donor with Susac syndrome. CDR3s include the opening cysteine and the closing phenylalanine or tryptophan. Each record gives: CDR3 DNA, CDR3 protein, J gene, D gene, V gene. The D gene is left open where the match is weak.

TGTGCCAGCAGCGACAGGGGGCGGATCGGCTACACCTTC	CASSDRGRIGYTF	TRBJ1-2	TRBD1	TRBV5-6
TGTGCCACCAGCAGACCCAGTGGGCAGCCCCAGCATTTT	CATSRPSGQPQHF	TRBJ1-5	NA	TRBV15
TGTGCCAGCAGTTACCGGTTTAGCACAGATACGCAGTATTTT	CASSYRFSTDTQYF	TRBJ2-3	NA	TRBV6-5
TGCAGCGGGCGGACAGGGGTGACTGAAGCTTTCTTT	CSGRTGVTEAFF	TRBJ1-1	TRBD1	TRBV29-1
TGTGCCTGGACCCCGAGAGTTCAAGAGACCCAGTACTTC	CAWTPRVQETQYF	TRBJ2-5	NA	TRBV30
TGTGCCAGCAGCTCGGGACATCCCTCCACCGGGGAGCTGTTTTTT	CASSSGHPSTGELFF	TRBJ2-2	NA	TRBV7-3
TGTGCCACCAGTGGAGGGGCATCCAAAAACATTCAGTACTTC	CATSGGASKNIQYF	TRBJ2-4	NA	TRBV24-1
TGTGCCAGCAGCTTTGATACAGGGACGAGTGGCTACACCTTC	CASSFDTGTSGYTF	TRBJ1-2	NA	TRBV11-1
TGCAGTGCCCCGGGTGGGGACACTGAAGCTTTCTTT	CSAPGGDTEAFF	TRBJ1-1	NA	TRBV20-1
TGCAGCGTAGTTATAACGGGACCCACCACCGGGGAGCTGTTTTTT	CSVVITGPTTGELFF	TRBJ2-2	NA	TRBV29-1
TGCAGCGTTACCCCGACAGGGGTTGACACTGAAGCTTTCTTT	CSVTPTGVDTEAFF	TRBJ1-1	TRBD1	TRBV29-1
TGTGCCACCAGTGGACGGGGGCTGTCCTACAATGAGCAGTTCTTC	CATSGRGLSYNEQFF	TRBJ2-1	NA	TRBV24-1
TGCAGCGTTGGGGTTCGAGGGTACGAGCAGTACTTC	CSVGVRGYEQYF	TRBJ2-7	NA	TRBV29-1
TGCAGTGCTACAACAGGGGCAGATACGCAGTATTTT	CSATTGADTQYF	TRBJ2-3	TRBD1	TRBV20-1
TGCAGTGCCCTAAGAGGGGACCTGACCACAGATACGCAGTATTTT	CSALRGDLTTDTQYF	TRBJ2-3	NA	TRBV20-1
TGTGCCAGCTCACTAGGGACCCCAAAACACGAGCAGTACTTC	CASSLGTPKHEQYF	TRBJ2-7	NA	TRBV18
TGTGCCAGTGGGACAGGGGTGGATCAGCCCCAGCATTTT	CASGTGVDQPQHF	TRBJ1-5	TRBD1	TRBV6-5
TGTGCCATCAGTGAGTCCCAACTAGCGGGAGCCTACGAGCAGTACTTC	CAISESQLAGAYEQYF	TRBJ2-7	TRBD2	TRBV10-3
TGCAGTGCTAGACCAGCGAGATCCTACAATGAGCAGTTCTTC	CSARPARSYNEQFF	TRBJ2-1	NA	TRBV20-1
TGTGCCAGCAAAACGAATTTGGGGGCCGGGGAGCTGTTTTTT	CASKTNLGAGELFF	TRBJ2-2	NA	TRBV6-5
TGCAGCGGGGGACAGTACAATGAGCAGTTCTTC	CSGGQYNEQFF	TRBJ2-1	TRBD1	TRBV29-1
TGCGCCAGCAGCCAACGTGGGAGTACGCACACCTTC	CASSQRGSTHTF	TRBJ1-2	NA	TRBV4-1
TGTGCCACCAGCAGCGGGACGCCTAGCTCCTACAATGAGCAGTTCTTC	CATSSGTPSSYNEQFF	TRBJ2-1	NA	TRBV15
TGTGCCACCAGTGGTGAAGCGGGAGCGTTAGAGACCCAGTACTTC	CATSGEAGALETQYF	TRBJ2-5	TRBD2	TRBV24-1
TGTGCCACCGGGACAGTTTACGAGCAGTACTTC	CATGTVYEQYF	TRBJ2-7	TRBD1	TRBV12-3/TRBV12-4
TGTGCCACCAGTGATTCGGGGAACACTGAAGCTTTCTTT	CATSDSGNTEAFF	TRBJ1-1	NA	TRBV24-1
TGCAGTGCTAGACCCGGACAGGGCAGGGGAAACACCATATATTTT	CSARPGQGRGNTIYF	TRBJ1-3	TRBD1	TRBV20-1